This T cell receptor beta chain appears in the sequencing data of a study of shared clonotypes between healthy human individuals. Regarding the study as a whole: Approximately 5.3% was the fraction of naive CD4 clonotypes found shared across a few donors.

Concerning this clone: The antigen is unknown.

The germline gives CDR1 SEHNR, CDR2 FQNEAQ (reference sequence). Trimming took 4 bases from V and 5 from J, leaving 14 bases between them. The CDR3 loop spans 14 amino acids. Original processing methods: Filtering was not the same, since immunoSEQ gave junction-only sequences without quality scores. Sequencing used immunoSEQ multiplex PCR; TCRdb keeps in-frame clones, though not all of them. The V and J calls and clone size come from that table; D and trimming were worked out from the DNA. The sample holds around 2,000,000 clones, roughly 96% seen once. The sample comprised naive CD4+ T cells sorted from blood. Subset reported: CD45RA+ positively selected. V and J are TRBV7-9 and TRBJ1-2; D remains unclear. This TCR derives from a man between 18 and 29 years old in good health. CDR3 DNA: TGTGCCAGCAGCTCCCTTGATGGCCTTTATGGCTACACCTTC. This sequence encodes CASSSLDGLYGYTF.